The present TCR beta chain was sequenced within a study of OX40 agonist ivuxolimab in advanced cancers. Overall study context: Mean age approximately 59 years, range about 23 to 85; just over 80% male. One hepatocellular carcinoma and two cutaneous melanoma patients partially responded.

The junction had 7 bases not matched to a gene; V was cut back by 7 bases and J by 1 base. Germline CDR1 SNHLY, CDR2 FYNNEI. CDR3 length: 14 residues. Study-level points and caveats: Averaged across samples, CD8+ T cells carried more expanded clones than CD4+ did. It was not determined which antigens were specifically recognized by the peripheral T cells that had undergone clonal expansion.

Generated by immunoSEQ multiplex PCR, the TCRdb table keeps only in-frame clones and is missing some. The sample includes 55,000 to 70,000 clones, roughly 90% of them seen just once. About this clone itself: Its antigen is currently unknown.

This TCR was recovered from an adult with an advanced solid tumor such as melanoma, head and neck, liver or kidney cancer. The V call is TRBV2, the J call TRBJ2-7, with 7 nucleotides matching TRBD1. This sample comprised CD4+ or CD8+ T cells sorted from blood, obtained in a trial of the OX40 agonist ivuxolimab. This CDR3 is CASIGAGGSYEQYF. As DNA, the CDR3 is TGTGCCAGCATCGGAGCAGGGGGATCCTACGAGCAGTACTTC.